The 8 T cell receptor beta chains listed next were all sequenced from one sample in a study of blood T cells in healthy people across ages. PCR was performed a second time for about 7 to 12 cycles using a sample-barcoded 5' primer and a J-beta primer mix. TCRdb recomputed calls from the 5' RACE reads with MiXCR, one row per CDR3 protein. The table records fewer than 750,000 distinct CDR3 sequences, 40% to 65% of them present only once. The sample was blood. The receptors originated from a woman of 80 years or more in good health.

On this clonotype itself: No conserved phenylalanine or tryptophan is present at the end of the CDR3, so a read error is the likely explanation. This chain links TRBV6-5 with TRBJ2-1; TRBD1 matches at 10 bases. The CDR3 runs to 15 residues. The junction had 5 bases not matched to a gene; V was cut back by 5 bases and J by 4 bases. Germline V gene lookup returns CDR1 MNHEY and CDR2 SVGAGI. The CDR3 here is CASSGDRGKYNEQFL. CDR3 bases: TGTGCCAGCAGTGGGGACAGGGGTAAATACAATGAGCAGTTCTTA.

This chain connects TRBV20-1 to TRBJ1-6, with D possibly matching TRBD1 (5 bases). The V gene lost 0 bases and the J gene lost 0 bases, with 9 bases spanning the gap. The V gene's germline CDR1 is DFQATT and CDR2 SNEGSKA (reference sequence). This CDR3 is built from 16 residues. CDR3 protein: CSARDPGSSYNSPLHF. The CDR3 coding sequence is TGCAGTGCTAGAGATCCAGGGAGCTCCTATAATTCACCCCTCCACTTT.

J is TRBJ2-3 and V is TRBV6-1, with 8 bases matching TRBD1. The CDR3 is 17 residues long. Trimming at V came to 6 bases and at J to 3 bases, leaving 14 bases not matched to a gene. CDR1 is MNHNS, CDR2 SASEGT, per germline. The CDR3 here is CASSKRTGTGETDTQYF. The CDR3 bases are TGTGCCAGCAGCAAGAGAACCGGGACAGGAGAAACAGATACGCAGTATTTT.

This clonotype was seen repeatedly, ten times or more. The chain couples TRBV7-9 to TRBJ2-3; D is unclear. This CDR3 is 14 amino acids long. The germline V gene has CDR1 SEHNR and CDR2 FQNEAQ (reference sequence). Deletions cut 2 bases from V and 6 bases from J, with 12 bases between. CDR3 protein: CASSLRTVEDTQYF. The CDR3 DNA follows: TGTGCCAGCAGCTTACGTACGGTCGAGGATACGCAGTATTTT.

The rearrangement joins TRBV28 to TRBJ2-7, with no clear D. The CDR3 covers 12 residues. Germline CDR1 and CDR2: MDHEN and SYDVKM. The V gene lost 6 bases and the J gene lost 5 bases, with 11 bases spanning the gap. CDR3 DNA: TGTGCCAGCAGGGTAGGTGGGGACGAGCAGTACTTC. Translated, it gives CASRVGGDEQYF.

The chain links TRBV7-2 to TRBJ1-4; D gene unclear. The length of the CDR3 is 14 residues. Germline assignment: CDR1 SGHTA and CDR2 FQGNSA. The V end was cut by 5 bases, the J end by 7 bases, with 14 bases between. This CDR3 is CASSPRQAVEKLFF. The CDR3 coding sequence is TGTGCCAGCAGCCCTCGGCAGGCGGTTGAAAAACTGTTTTTT.

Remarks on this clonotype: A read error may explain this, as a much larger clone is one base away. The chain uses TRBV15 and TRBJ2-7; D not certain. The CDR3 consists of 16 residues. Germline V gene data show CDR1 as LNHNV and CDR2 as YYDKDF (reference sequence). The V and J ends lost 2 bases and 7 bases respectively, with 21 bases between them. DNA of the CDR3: TGTGCCACCAGCAGACTACTAAAACTCCTTTTCAATGAGCAGTACTTC. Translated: CATSRLLKLLFNEQYF.

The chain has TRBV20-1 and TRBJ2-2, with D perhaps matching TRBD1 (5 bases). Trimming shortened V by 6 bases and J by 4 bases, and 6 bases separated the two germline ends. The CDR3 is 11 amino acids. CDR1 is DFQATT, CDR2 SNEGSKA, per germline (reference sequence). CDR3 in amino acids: CSADSTGELFF. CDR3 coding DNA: TGCAGTGCCGACAGCACCGGGGAGCTGTTTTTT.